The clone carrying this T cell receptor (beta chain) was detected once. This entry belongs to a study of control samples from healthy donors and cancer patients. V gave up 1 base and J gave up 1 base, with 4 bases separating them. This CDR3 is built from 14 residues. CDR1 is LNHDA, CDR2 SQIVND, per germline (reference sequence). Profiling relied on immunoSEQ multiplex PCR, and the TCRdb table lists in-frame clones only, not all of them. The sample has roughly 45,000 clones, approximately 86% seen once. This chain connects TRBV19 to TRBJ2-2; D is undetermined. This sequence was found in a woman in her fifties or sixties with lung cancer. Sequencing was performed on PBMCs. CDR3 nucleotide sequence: TGTGCCAGTAGTATAGCCGGGAACACCGGGGAGCTGTTTTTT. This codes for CASSIAGNTGELFF.